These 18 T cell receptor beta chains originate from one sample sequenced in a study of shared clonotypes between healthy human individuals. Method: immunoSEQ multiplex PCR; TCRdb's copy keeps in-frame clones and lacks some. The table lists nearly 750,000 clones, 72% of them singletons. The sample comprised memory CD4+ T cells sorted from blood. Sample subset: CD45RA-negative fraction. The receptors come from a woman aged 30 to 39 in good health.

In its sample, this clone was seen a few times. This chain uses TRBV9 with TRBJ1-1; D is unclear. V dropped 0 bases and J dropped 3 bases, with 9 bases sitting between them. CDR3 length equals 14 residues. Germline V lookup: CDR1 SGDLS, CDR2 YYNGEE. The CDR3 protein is CASSVAPEHTEAFF. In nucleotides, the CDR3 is TGTGCCAGCAGCGTAGCCCCGGAACACACTGAAGCTTTCTTT.

CDR3 protein: CASSPGTPGPDTQYF. The CDR3 coding sequence is TGTGCCAGCAGCCCCGGGACCCCAGGCCCAGATACGCAGTATTTT. The chain couples TRBV11-2 to TRBJ2-3, with D perhaps matching TRBD1 or TRBD2 (5 bases each). Between the trimmed V and J ends, which lost 5 bases and 4 bases, there was a span of 16 bases. Germline values: CDR1 SGHAT, CDR2 FQNNGV. The CDR3 loop spans 15 amino acids.

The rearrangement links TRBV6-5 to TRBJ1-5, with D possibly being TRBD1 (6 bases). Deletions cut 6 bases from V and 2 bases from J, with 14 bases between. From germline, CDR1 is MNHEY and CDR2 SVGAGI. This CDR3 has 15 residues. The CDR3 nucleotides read TGTGCCAGCAGCCCACAGGGCCCGGGCAATCAGCCCCAGCATTTT. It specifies CASSPQGPGNQPQHF.

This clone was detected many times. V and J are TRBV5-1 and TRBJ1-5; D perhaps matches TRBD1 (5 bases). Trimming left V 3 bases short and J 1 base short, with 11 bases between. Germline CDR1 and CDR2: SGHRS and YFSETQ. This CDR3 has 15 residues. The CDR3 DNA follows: TGCGCCAGCAGCTGGGACGGGGAGAGCAATCAGCCCCAGCATTTT. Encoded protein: CASSWDGESNQPQHF. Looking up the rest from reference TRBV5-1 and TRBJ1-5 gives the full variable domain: KAGVTQTPRYLIKTRGQQVTLSCSPISGHRSVSWYQQTPGQGLQFLFEYFSETQRNKGNFPGRFSGRQFSNSRSEMNVSTLELGDSALYLCASSWDGESNQPQHFGDGTRLSIL.

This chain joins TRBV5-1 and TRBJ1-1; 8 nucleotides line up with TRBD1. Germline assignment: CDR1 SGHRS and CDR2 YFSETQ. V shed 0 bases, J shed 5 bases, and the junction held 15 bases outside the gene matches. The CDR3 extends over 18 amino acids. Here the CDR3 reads CASSLAVGRGRSGTEAFF. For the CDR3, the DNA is TGCGCCAGCAGCTTGGCGGTCGGCAGGGGGCGGAGTGGTACTGAAGCTTTCTTT.

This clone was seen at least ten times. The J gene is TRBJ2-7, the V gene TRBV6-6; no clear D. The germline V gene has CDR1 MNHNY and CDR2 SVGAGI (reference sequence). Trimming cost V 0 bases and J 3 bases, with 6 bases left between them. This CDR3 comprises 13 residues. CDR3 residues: CASSYSSDYEQYF. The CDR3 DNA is TGTGCCAGCAGTTACTCGTCCGACTACGAGCAGTACTTC.

Written as DNA, the CDR3 is TGTGCCAGCAGTAGCTGGACTAGCGGGAGGATTGGAGAGACCCAGTACTTC. Protein product: CASSSWTSGRIGETQYF. V is TRBV28 and J is TRBJ2-5; 14 nucleotides align to TRBD2. The trim removed 5 bases at V and 4 bases at J, leaving 9 bases unmatched. In germline, CDR1 is MDHEN, CDR2 SYDVKM. CDR3 length equals 17 residues.

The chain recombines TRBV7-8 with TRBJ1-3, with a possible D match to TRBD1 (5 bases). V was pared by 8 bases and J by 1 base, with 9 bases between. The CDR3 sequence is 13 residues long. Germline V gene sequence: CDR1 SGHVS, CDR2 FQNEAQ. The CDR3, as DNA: TGTGCCAGCGACGCAGGGTCTGGAAACACCATATATTTT. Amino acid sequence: CASDAGSGNTIYF.

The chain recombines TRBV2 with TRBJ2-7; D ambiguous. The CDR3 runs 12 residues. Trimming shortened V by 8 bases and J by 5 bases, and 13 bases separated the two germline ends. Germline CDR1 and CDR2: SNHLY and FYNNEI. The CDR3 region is CASSERWNEQYF. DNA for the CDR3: TGTGCCAGCTCCGAACGGTGGAACGAGCAGTACTTC.

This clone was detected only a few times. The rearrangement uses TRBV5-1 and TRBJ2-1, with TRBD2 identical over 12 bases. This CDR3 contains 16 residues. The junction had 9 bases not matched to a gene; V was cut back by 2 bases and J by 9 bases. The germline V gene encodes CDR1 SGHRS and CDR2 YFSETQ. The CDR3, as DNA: TGCGCCAGCAGCTTAACGACTAGCGGGAGTTTGGGTGAGCAGTTCTTC. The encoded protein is CASSLTTSGSLGEQFF.

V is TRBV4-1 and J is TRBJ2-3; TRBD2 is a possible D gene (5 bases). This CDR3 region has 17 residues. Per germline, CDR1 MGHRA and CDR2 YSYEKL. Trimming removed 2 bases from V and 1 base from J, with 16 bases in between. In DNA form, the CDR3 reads TGCGCCAGCAGCCAACTTAAAGGGAGATCTGGCACAGATACGCAGTATTTT. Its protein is CASSQLKGRSGTDTQYF.

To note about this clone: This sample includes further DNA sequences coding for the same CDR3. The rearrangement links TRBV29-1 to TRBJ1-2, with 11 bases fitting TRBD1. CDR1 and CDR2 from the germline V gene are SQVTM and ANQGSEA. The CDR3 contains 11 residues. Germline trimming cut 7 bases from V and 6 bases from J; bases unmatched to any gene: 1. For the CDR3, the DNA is TGCAGCGGGGACAGGGGGGATGGCTACACCTTC. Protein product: CSGDRGDGYTF.

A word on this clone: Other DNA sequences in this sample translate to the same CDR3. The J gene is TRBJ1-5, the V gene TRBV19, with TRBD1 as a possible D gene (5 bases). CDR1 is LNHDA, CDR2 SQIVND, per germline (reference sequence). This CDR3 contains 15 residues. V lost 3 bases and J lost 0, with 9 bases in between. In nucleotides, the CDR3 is TGTGCCAGTAGTATCGGGACTTATAGCAATCAGCCCCAGCATTTT. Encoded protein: CASSIGTYSNQPQHF.

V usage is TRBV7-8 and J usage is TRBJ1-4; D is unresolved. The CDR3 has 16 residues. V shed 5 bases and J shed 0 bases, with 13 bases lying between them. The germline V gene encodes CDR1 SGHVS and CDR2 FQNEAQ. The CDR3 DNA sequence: TGTGCCAGCAGCCGAAGACCTCAAGCAACTAATGAAAAACTGTTTTTT. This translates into CASSRRPQATNEKLFF.

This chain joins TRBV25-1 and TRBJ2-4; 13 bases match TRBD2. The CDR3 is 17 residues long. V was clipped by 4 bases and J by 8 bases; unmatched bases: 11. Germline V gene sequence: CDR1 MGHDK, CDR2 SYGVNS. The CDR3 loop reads CASSGSTSGRFKDIQYF. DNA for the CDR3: TGTGCCAGCAGTGGTTCGACTAGCGGGAGGTTTAAGGACATTCAGTACTTC.

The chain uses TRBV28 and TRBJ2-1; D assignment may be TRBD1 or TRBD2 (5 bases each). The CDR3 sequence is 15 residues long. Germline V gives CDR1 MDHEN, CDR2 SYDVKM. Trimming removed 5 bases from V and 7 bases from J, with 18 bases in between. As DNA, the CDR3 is TGTGCCAGCAGTCCTCGGGACGGAGGTAGGAATGAGCAGTTCTTC. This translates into CASSPRDGGRNEQFF. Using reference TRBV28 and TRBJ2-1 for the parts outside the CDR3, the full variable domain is DVKVTQSSRYLVKRTGEKVFLECVQDMDHENMFWYRQDPGLGLRLIYFSYDVKMKEKGDIPEGYSVSREKKERFSLILESASTNQTSMYLCASSPRDGGRNEQFFGPGTRLTVL.

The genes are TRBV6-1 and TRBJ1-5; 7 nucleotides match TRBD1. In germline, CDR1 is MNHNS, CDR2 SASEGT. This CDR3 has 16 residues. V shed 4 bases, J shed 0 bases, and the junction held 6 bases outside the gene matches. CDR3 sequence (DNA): TGTGCCAGCAGTGCCCAAGGGACAGTTAGCAATCAGCCCCAGCATTTT. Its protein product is CASSAQGTVSNQPQHF.

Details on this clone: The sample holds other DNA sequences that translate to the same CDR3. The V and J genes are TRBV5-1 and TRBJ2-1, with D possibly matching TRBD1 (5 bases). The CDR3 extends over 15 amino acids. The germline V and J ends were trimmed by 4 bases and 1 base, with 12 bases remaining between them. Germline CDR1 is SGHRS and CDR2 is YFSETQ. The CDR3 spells CASSTDSSSYNEQFF. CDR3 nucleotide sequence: TGCGCCAGCAGCACCGACAGCTCTTCCTACAATGAGCAGTTCTTC.